The 24 T cell receptor beta chains below come from one sample, sequenced in a study of T cells after yellow fever vaccination. Each CDR3 protein gets one entry after TCRdb re-called the 5' RACE reads with MiXCR. The sample records 620,000 or so distinct CDR3 sequences, about a sixth being singletons. Sequences were derived from PBMCs, sampled around 5 days after the first yellow fever vaccination. Receptors originate from a man between 18 and 35 years old who received the YFV17D yellow fever vaccine.

This clonotype was counted many times. This chain uses TRBV5-1 with TRBJ2-7; 8 nucleotides agree with TRBD2. The germline CDR1 and CDR2 sequences are SGHRS and YFSETQ. This CDR3 is 13 amino acids long. V was clipped by 6 bases and J by 7 bases; unmatched bases: 9. The CDR3 spells CASNSRGDEEQYF. The CDR3 nucleotides read TGCGCCAGCAACTCGCGGGGGGACGAGGAGCAGTACTTC.

A single count supports this clonotype. This rearrangement joins TRBV4-3 to TRBJ1-1; the D is unclear. The CDR3 runs to 15 residues. Germline V gives CDR1 LGHNA, CDR2 YSLEER. The V end lost 1 base, the J end lost 4 bases, and 13 bases lay between the germline ends. DNA for the CDR3: TGCGCCAGCAGCCAAGCCACCACCCCGGGCACTGAAGCTTTCTTT. Amino acid sequence: CASSQATTPGTEAFF.

This clonotype was seen only a few times. V and J are TRBV5-1 and TRBJ2-5; D remains unclear. Trimming took 0 bases from V and 5 from J, leaving 11 bases between them. This CDR3 spans 14 amino acids. The germline CDR1 and CDR2 sequences are SGHRS and YFSETQ. Written as DNA, the CDR3 is TGCGCCAGCAGCTTGGGGCAGGTCGGGGAGACCCAGTACTTC. Translated: CASSLGQVGETQYF.

This clonotype was found a few times. The chain links TRBV19 to TRBJ1-5; no clear D. With 5 bases removed from V and 7 bases from J, the gap between germline ends came to 15 bases. This CDR3 region has 14 residues. CDR1 is LNHDA, CDR2 SQIVND, per germline (reference sequence). CDR3 residues: CASSVDRGGQPQHF. The DNA for the CDR3 is TGTGCCAGTAGTGTCGACCGGGGTGGCCAGCCCCAGCATTTT.

This clonotype came up a few times. The rearrangement joins TRBV3-1 to TRBJ2-6, with D perhaps given as TRBD1 or TRBD2 (5 bases each). Germline assignment: CDR1 LGHDT and CDR2 YNNKEL (reference sequence). This CDR3 spans 15 amino acids. V lost 7 bases and J 0 bases, leaving 10 bases between the germline ends. The CDR3 loop reads CASTQGVSGANVLTF. CDR3 nucleotides: TGTGCCAGCACGCAGGGAGTCTCTGGGGCCAACGTCCTGACTTTC.

The sample holds a few counts of this clonotype. The J gene is TRBJ2-1, the V gene TRBV7-2, with D perhaps matching TRBD2 (5 bases). Trimming left V 5 bases short and J 3 bases short, with 17 bases between. The CDR3 is 16 amino acids. CDR1 and CDR2 (germline): SGHTA, FQGNSA. The CDR3 is CASSRNLGLGYNEQFF. Here the CDR3 DNA reads TGTGCCAGCAGCCGGAATCTTGGACTGGGCTACAATGAGCAGTTCTTC.

This clonotype came up a few times. This sequence joins TRBV5-1 and TRBJ2-7; D ambiguous. The CDR3 loop spans 14 amino acids. The germline V gene has CDR1 SGHRS and CDR2 YFSETQ. Trimming left V 2 bases short and J 2 bases short, with 11 bases between. In DNA, the CDR3 is TGCGCCAGCAGCTTCGCCACACAAGCCTACGAGCAGTACTTC. This codes for CASSFATQAYEQYF. The entire variable domain, with the rest obtained from reference TRBV5-1 and TRBJ2-7, is as follows: KAGVTQTPRYLIKTRGQQVTLSCSPISGHRSVSWYQQTPGQGLQFLFEYFSETQRNKGNFPGRFSGRQFSNSRSEMNVSTLELGDSALYLCASSFATQAYEQYFGPGTRLTVT.

This clonotype was seen ten or more times. This chain links TRBV5-5 with TRBJ1-5; D remains unclear. Germline CDR1 reads SGHKS; CDR2 reads YYEKEE (reference sequence). This CDR3 is 14 amino acids long. V was cut by 2 bases and J by 1 base, with 7 bases left in between. The CDR3 here is CASSLLVSNQPQHF. In DNA, the CDR3 is TGTGCCAGCAGCTTATTGGTGAGCAATCAGCCCCAGCATTTT.

This clonotype was observed many times. This chain links TRBV4-2 with TRBJ2-1; 12 bases fit TRBD1. V dropped 4 bases and J dropped 7; count of bases not matched to a gene: 5. CDR1 is LGHNA, CDR2 YNFKEQ, per germline. This CDR3 has 15 amino acids. In DNA, the CDR3 is TGTGCCAGCAGCCCGGGACAGGGGGCAAGGAATGAGCAGTTCTTC. It is translated as CASSPGQGARNEQFF.

A few counts support this clonotype. This chain links TRBV4-1 with TRBJ2-2; D may correspond to TRBD1 or TRBD2 (5 bases each). Trimming pared 3 bases from V and 10 bases from J, leaving 18 bases between. The germline V gene has CDR1 MGHRA and CDR2 YSYEKL. There are 15 residues in the CDR3. This CDR3 is CASSHRDDPSAELFF. CDR3 bases: TGCGCCAGCAGCCATCGGGACGACCCGAGCGCGGAGCTGTTTTTT.

V usage is TRBV30 and J usage is TRBJ2-5; TRBD2 might be the D (6 bases). Trimming removed 0 bases from V and 5 bases from J, with 10 bases in between. CDR1 GTSNPN and CDR2 SVGIG come from the germline V gene (reference sequence). This CDR3 contains 13 residues. The CDR3 loop is CAWSVSGRETQYF. The CDR3 DNA sequence: TGTGCCTGGAGTGTAAGCGGGCGGGAGACCCAGTACTTC.

This clonotype has just a few counts. The chain couples TRBV4-1 to TRBJ2-2; a weak D match, TRBD2 (5 bases). V lost 0 bases, J lost 7 bases, and 9 bases lay in between. The CDR3 sequence is 14 residues long. Per the germline V gene, CDR1 is MGHRA and CDR2 is YSYEKL. The CDR3, as DNA: TGCGCCAGCAGCCAAGAGCCGGGGTTCGGGGAGCTGTTTTTT. Residues: CASSQEPGFGELFF.

This clonotype was picked up a small number of times. The chain employs TRBV6-2 or TRBV6-3 and TRBJ2-6; D gene unclear. The CDR3 consists of 15 residues. CDR1 and CDR2 from the germline V gene are MNHEY and SVGEGT. V was shortened by 7 bases and J by 4 bases, with 14 bases between the two germline ends. CDR3 bases: TGTGCCAGCACCAAGCAGAACTCCGGGGCCAACGTCCTGACTTTC. Translation: CASTKQNSGANVLTF.

The genes are TRBV2 and TRBJ2-6; D unclear. Germline CDR1 SNHLY, CDR2 FYNNEI. This CDR3 is 15 amino acids long. V gave up 4 bases and J gave up 0 bases, with 7 bases separating them. CDR3 bases: TGTGCCAGCAGTGGCAGTTACTCTGGGGCCAACGTCCTGACTTTC. It translates to CASSGSYSGANVLTF.

There are a few counts of this clonotype. CDR3 bases: TGTGCCAGCAGCCCCAGGACTGGTTACGAGCAGTACTTC. This sequence encodes CASSPRTGYEQYF. The chain uses TRBV6-1 and TRBJ2-7; weak D call: TRBD2 (5 bases). The CDR3 extends over 13 amino acids. The germline gives CDR1 MNHNS, CDR2 SASEGT. V was shortened by 6 bases and J by 4 bases, with 13 bases between the two germline ends.

This clonotype was observed a handful of times. The V gene is TRBV5-1, the J gene TRBJ2-5, with 8 bases identical to TRBD2. Germline V gene sequence: CDR1 SGHRS, CDR2 YFSETQ. The CDR3 contains 16 residues. Unmatched junction bases numbered 9, after V lost 2 bases and J lost 3 bases. The CDR3 loop is CASSFGGSGGEETQYF. CDR3 nucleotides: TGCGCCAGCAGCTTTGGAGGCAGCGGGGGAGAAGAGACCCAGTACTTC.

This clonotype was counted a few times. The CDR3 is CATSDGNQPQHF. CDR3 coding DNA: TGTGCCACCAGTGACGGCAATCAGCCCCAGCATTTT. The rearrangement joins TRBV24-1 to TRBJ1-5; D remains ambiguous. Per the germline V gene, CDR1 is KGHDR and CDR2 is SFDVKD. This CDR3 has 12 amino acids. The germline V and J ends were trimmed by 4 bases and 2 bases, with 2 bases remaining between them.

The chain combines TRBV6-1 with TRBJ1-5; a possible D gene is TRBD1 (5 bases). The CDR3 loop spans 13 amino acids. CDR1 is MNHNS and CDR2 is SASEGT in the germline V gene. Deletions cut 6 bases from V and 5 bases from J, with 11 bases between. The CDR3 DNA is TGTGCCAGCAGCAAATGGGGACATCAGCCCCAGCATTTT. Translating it yields CASSKWGHQPQHF.

This clonotype was recorded at least ten times. The chain recombines TRBV15 with TRBJ2-3; 12 nucleotides align to TRBD2. The V gene end was trimmed by 1 base and the J gene end by 5 bases; junction bases not matched to a gene: 1. Germline V lookup: CDR1 LNHNV, CDR2 YYDKDF (reference sequence). The CDR3 contains 15 residues. The CDR3 spells CATSRVLAGGDTQYF. The CDR3 DNA reads as TGTGCCACCAGCAGAGTACTAGCGGGGGGAGATACGCAGTATTTT.

This clonotype was counted only a few times. This chain joins TRBV6-2 or TRBV6-3 and TRBJ1-2, with D uncertain. Germline values: CDR1 MNHEY, CDR2 SVGEGT. Trimming left V 10 bases short and J 3 bases short, with 12 bases between. The CDR3 has 12 amino acids. The CDR3 reads CATETAYYGYTF. CDR3 nucleotide sequence: TGTGCCACAGAGACGGCTTACTATGGCTACACCTTC.

The rearrangement links TRBV7-6 to TRBJ2-7; 8 nucleotides match TRBD1. V dropped 4 bases and J dropped 3; count of bases not matched to a gene: 8. Germline CDR1 SGHVS, CDR2 FNYEAQ. This CDR3 is 15 amino acids long. In DNA form, the CDR3 reads TGTGCCAGCAGCTCCCGGACAGGGAAGTTCTACGAGCAGTACTTC. As protein: CASSSRTGKFYEQYF. Combining the CDR3 with reference TRBV7-6 and TRBJ2-7 gives the whole variable domain GAGVSQSPRYKVTKRGQDVALRCDPISGHVSLYWYRQALGQGPEFLTYFNYEAQQDKSGLPNDRFSAERPEGSISTLTIQRTEQRDSAMYRCASSSRTGKFYEQYFGPGTRLTVT.

J is TRBJ1-6 and V is TRBV2; 8 nucleotides align to TRBD1. V shed 6 bases and J 8 bases; nucleotides not matched to a gene: 0. The germline V gene has CDR1 SNHLY and CDR2 FYNNEI. The CDR3 extends over 12 amino acids. In nucleotides, the CDR3 is TGTGCCAGCAGACAGGGGGATTCACCCCTCCACTTT. The encoded protein is CASRQGDSPLHF.

This clonotype was counted a few times. The chain employs TRBV28 and TRBJ1-2; the D is unclear. The CDR3 sequence is 16 residues long. V gave up 6 bases and J gave up 4 bases, with 21 bases separating them. Germline lookup yields CDR1 MDHEN and CDR2 SYDVKM. CDR3 sequence (DNA): TGTGCCAGCAGCCCTACGATAGACATCACGGGCTATGGCTACACCTTC. Translation: CASSPTIDITGYGYTF.

This clonotype was detected a few times. V gene TRBV30 combines with J gene TRBJ2-7, with D unclear. V was clipped by 1 base and J by 6 bases, with 16 bases between them. Germline V lookup: CDR1 GTSNPN, CDR2 SVGIG (reference sequence). CDR3 size: 14 residues. DNA of the CDR3: TGTGCCTGGAGTGAGACGGAAGGAAGGTCCGAGCAGTACTTC. It encodes CAWSETEGRSEQYF.